This T cell receptor (beta chain) was recovered during a study of response to subunit inactivated influenza vaccine. TCRdb reprocessed the RT-PCR reads via MiXCR and lists one record per CDR3 protein. The sample has hundreds of thousands of distinct CDR3 sequences; about 11% are singletons. This clonotype was seen a handful of times. These sequences were also reported in another study, on T cells expressing NK-cell markers. That source reports: Template switching by 5'RACE with UMIs generated the TCR beta cDNA. Restriction of the sorted population to alpha-beta TCR T cells was achieved in several experiments with an anti-gamma-delta TCR antibody. Dominance of the CD3+CD56-NKG2C+ fraction by these clonotypes also held in a handful of donors.

The sequencing here drew on PBMCs from blood, taken on the day of vaccination. This clonotype was obtained from a man aged 45-60 years who received an inactivated influenza vaccine.

The CDR3 region is CASRGGQSTEAFF. CDR3 sequence (DNA): TGTGCCAGCAGGGGGGGACAGTCAACTGAAGCTTTCTTT. The V and J genes are TRBV6-2 or TRBV6-3 and TRBJ1-1, with TRBD1 matching 7 bases. This CDR3 contains 13 residues. V was clipped by 6 bases and J by 5 bases; unmatched bases: 6. CDR1 and CDR2 (germline): MNHEY, SVGEGT.